The rows below give T cell receptor beta chains drawn from one sample of a study of cytomegalovirus exposure and HLA in healthy donors. Only in-frame clones appear in the TCRdb table, and some are missing; sequencing was by immunoSEQ multiplex PCR. The table has some 130,000 clones, roughly 78% seen once. Sequenced material: PBMCs. The receptors shown here come from a man aged 35-49 years in good health and CMV-seropositive. Each CDR3 is given with its conserved first and last residue. A D gene is named only where the DNA matches it firmly. Clone size is shown for a subset of rows, as once, few, many or a class of expanded clone.

D gene,V gene,clone size,J gene,CDR3 length,CDR3 protein,CDR3 DNA
-,TRBV2,-,TRBJ2-1,10,CASGYGIEFF,TGTGCCAGCGGGTACGGGATTGAGTTCTTC
TRBD1,TRBV15,few,TRBJ2-7,16,CATSRGTRDRAYEQYF,TGTGCCACCAGCAGAGGAACCCGGGACAGGGCTTACGAGCAGTACTTC
TRBD2,TRBV7-2,-,TRBJ2-5,16,CASSFSAGVGWETQYF,TGTGCCAGCAGCTTTTCAGCGGGAGTAGGTTGGGAGACCCAGTACTTC
-,TRBV7-8,-,TRBJ2-5,14,CASSFGGYGETQYF,TGTGCCAGCAGCTTTGGGGGGTACGGAGAGACCCAGTACTTC
-,TRBV5-1,-,TRBJ2-1,18,CASSQTGFGASELSVQFF,TGCGCCAGCAGCCAGACGGGCTTCGGGGCTAGCGAACTTAGTGTGCAGTTCTTC
-,TRBV9,-,TRBJ2-3,15,CASSVVQGGADTQYF,TGTGCCAGCAGCGTAGTTCAGGGGGGAGCAGATACGCAGTATTTT
-,TRBV27,-,TRBJ1-6,14,CASSPGVYNSPLHF,TGTGCCAGCAGTCCGGGTGTTTACAATTCACCCCTCCACTTT
-,TRBV6-5,-,TRBJ1-6,14,CASSYGQNNSPLHF,TGTGCCAGCAGTTACGGGCAGAATAATTCACCCCTCCACTTT
TRBD2,TRBV19,-,TRBJ2-7,15,CASSALLAASYEQYF,TGTGCCAGTAGTGCCTTACTAGCGGCCTCCTACGAGCAGTACTTC
TRBD1,TRBV5-1,-,TRBJ1-1,14,CASSPTGPNTEAFF,TGCGCCAGCAGCCCGACAGGGCCAAACACTGAAGCTTTCTTT
-,TRBV5-8,-,TRBJ1-2,12,CASSLDGRGYTF,TGTGCCAGCAGCTTGGATGGCAGGGGCTACACCTTC
TRBD2,TRBV7-3,once,TRBJ2-2,20,CASSSSEMASGIGDTGELFF,TGTGCCAGCAGCTCCTCCGAGATGGCTAGCGGGATAGGAGACACCGGGGAGCTGTTTTTT
-,TRBV5-1,-,TRBJ2-3,15,CASSLGAQPTDTQYF,TGCGCCAGCAGCTTAGGGGCCCAACCCACAGATACGCAGTATTTT
TRBD2,TRBV6-6,-,TRBJ2-7,15,CASRSGTSGSYEQYF,TGTGCCAGCAGGTCAGGGACTAGCGGGAGTTACGAGCAGTACTTC
-,TRBV5-4,few,TRBJ2-7,14,CASSLWGRLYEQYF,TGTGCCAGCAGCTTATGGGGCCGACTCTACGAGCAGTACTTC
TRBD1,TRBV7-3,-,TRBJ1-5,14,CASSLRRGNQPQHF,TGTGCCAGCAGCTTACGCAGGGGGAATCAGCCCCAGCATTTT
-,TRBV5-1,-,TRBJ2-7,11,CASSSTGEQYF,TGCGCCAGCTCTAGTACGGGCGAGCAGTACTTC
TRBD1,TRBV7-8,-,TRBJ1-5,15,CASSSPGTGRGPQHF,TGTGCCAGCAGCTCTCCGGGGACAGGACGGGGTCCCCAGCATTTT
TRBD2,TRBV11-2,-,TRBJ2-7,17,CASSNGLVLATNYEQYF,TGTGCCAGCAGCAACGGTTTGGTACTAGCGACAAACTACGAGCAGTACTTC
-,TRBV10-1,-,TRBJ2-7,13,CASSAGEPPVWYF,TGCGCCAGCAGTGCGGGAGAACCCCCGGTTTGGTACTTC
TRBD1,TRBV5-6,-,TRBJ2-7,15,CASSPTGSPTYEQYF,TGTGCCAGCAGCCCGACAGGGAGTCCCACCTACGAGCAGTACTTC
-,TRBV29-1,-,TRBJ1-3,12,CSVEDRGDTIYF,TGCAGCGTTGAAGATCGGGGGGACACCATATATTTT
-,TRBV15,-,TRBJ2-6,18,CATSRDLGGSPGANVLTF,TGTGCCACCAGCAGAGATCTAGGAGGCTCGCCCGGGGCCAACGTCCTGACTTTC
TRBD2,TRBV5-4,-,TRBJ2-5,15,CASSRRLADQETQYF,TGTGCCAGCAGCAGGCGACTAGCAGACCAAGAGACCCAGTACTTC
-,TRBV4-2,-,TRBJ1-1,12,CASSQTNTEAFF,TGTGCCAGCAGCCAAACTAACACTGAAGCTTTCTTT
-,TRBV7-7,-,TRBJ2-2,14,CASSSRDTTGELFF,TGTGCCAGCAGCTCCCGAGACACCACCGGGGAGCTGTTTTTT
-,TRBV21-1,-,TRBJ2-7,16,CASSKDGGCYSYEQYF,TGTGCCAGCAGCAAAGATGGAGGATGCTATTCCTACGAGCAGTACTTC
-,TRBV29-1,few,TRBJ2-6,16,CSVDSGVSSGANVLTF,TGCAGCGTTGATTCAGGGGTCAGCTCTGGGGCCAACGTCCTGACTTTC
TRBD1,TRBV5-1,once,TRBJ2-7,12,CASSIQGAEQYF,TGCGCCAGCAGCATACAGGGGGCCGAGCAGTACTTC
TRBD2,TRBV5-4,once,TRBJ2-1,15,CASSLGGRGYNEQFF,TGTGCCAGCAGCTTGGGCGGGAGAGGATACAATGAGCAGTTCTTC
TRBD1,TRBV4-2,-,TRBJ2-2,18,CASSQEIPGQGVTGELFF,TGTGCCAGCAGCCAGGAGATACCGGGACAGGGGGTCACCGGGGAGCTGTTTTTT
TRBD1,TRBV7-3,-,TRBJ1-1,17,CASSKQPVGQANTEAFF,TGTGCCAGCAGCAAACAACCAGTGGGACAGGCGAACACTGAAGCTTTCTTT
-,TRBV18,-,TRBJ1-1,15,CASYQGNSRGAEAFF,TGTGCCAGCTATCAAGGGAACTCGCGGGGGGCGGAAGCTTTCTTT
-,TRBV27,-,TRBJ2-7,16,CASSLNPRNGFHEQYF,TGTGCCAGCAGTTTAAACCCCCGGAACGGGTTCCACGAGCAGTACTTC
TRBD1,TRBV9,-,TRBJ1-1,16,CASSVWSGGDGTEAFF,TGTGCCAGCAGCGTATGGTCAGGGGGCGATGGCACTGAAGCTTTCTTT
TRBD2,TRBV30,-,TRBJ2-7,13,CAWSIAGPYEQYF,TGTGCCTGGTCCATAGCGGGACCCTACGAGCAGTACTTC
TRBD1,TRBV6-5,-,TRBJ1-3,15,CASSYSGQIGNTIYF,TGTGCCAGCAGTTACTCGGGACAGATTGGAAACACCATATATTTT
TRBD1,TRBV6-1,-,TRBJ1-1,14,CASSEAEDRGEAFF,TGTGCCAGCAGTGAAGCGGAGGACAGGGGTGAGGCTTTCTTT
-,TRBV27,-,TRBJ1-2,13,CASRRTGRGGYTF,TGTGCCAGTCGGCGGACGGGGAGGGGGGGCTACACCTTC
TRBD2,TRBV30,-,TRBJ2-7,13,CACLLAGEVEQYF,TGTGCCTGCCTTCTAGCGGGAGAAGTCGAGCAGTACTTC
TRBD1,TRBV7-9,-,TRBJ1-2,12,CASSFGQVGYTF,TGTGCCAGCAGCTTCGGACAGGTCGGCTACACCTTC
TRBD2,TRBV13,-,TRBJ2-7,13,CASSLVRAGEQYF,TGTGCCAGCAGCTTAGTACGAGCGGGAGAGCAGTACTTC
-,TRBV7-3,-,TRBJ2-1,16,CASSLNRLGVLNEQFF,TGTGCCAGCAGCTTAAATCGACTAGGCGTCTTAAATGAGCAGTTCTTC
-,TRBV5-4,-,TRBJ2-7,17,CASSSRGGSGARTEQYF,TGTGCCAGCAGCTCAAGGGGAGGGTCGGGGGCGCGGACCGAGCAGTACTTC
-,TRBV29-1,-,TRBJ1-1,14,CSVGRGRMNTEAFF,TGCAGCGTTGGGCGGGGGCGGATGAACACTGAAGCTTTCTTT